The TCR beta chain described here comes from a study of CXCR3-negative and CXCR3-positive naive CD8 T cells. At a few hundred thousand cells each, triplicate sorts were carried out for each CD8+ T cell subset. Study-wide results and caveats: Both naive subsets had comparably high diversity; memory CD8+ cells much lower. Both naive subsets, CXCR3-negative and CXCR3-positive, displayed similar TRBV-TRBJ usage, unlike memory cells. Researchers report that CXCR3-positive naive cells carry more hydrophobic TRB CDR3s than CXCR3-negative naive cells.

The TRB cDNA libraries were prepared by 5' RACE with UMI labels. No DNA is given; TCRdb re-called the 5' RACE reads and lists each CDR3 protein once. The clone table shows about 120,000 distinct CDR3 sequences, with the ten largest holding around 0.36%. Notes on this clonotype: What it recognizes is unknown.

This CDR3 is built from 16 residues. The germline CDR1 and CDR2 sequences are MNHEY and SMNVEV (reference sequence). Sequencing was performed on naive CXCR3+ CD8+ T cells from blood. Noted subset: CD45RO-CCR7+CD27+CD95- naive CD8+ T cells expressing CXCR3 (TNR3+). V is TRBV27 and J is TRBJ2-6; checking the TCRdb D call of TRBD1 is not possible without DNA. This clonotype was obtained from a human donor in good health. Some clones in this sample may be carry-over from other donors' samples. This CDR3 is CASSLGGVSGANVLTF.